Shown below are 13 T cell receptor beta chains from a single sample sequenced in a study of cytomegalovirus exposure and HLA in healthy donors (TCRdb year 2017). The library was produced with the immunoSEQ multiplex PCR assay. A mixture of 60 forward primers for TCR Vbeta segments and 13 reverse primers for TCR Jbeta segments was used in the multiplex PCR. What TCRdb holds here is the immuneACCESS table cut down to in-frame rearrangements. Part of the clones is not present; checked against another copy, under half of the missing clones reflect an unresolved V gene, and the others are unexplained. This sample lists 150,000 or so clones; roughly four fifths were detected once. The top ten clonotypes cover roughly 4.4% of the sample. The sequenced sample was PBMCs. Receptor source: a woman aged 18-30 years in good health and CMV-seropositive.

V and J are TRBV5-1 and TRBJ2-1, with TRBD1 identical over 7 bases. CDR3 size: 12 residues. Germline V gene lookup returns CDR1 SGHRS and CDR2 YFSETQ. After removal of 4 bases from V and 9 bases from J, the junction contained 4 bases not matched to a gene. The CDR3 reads CASSLQGIEQFF. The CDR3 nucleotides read TGCGCCAGCAGCCTACAGGGGATTGAGCAGTTCTTC.

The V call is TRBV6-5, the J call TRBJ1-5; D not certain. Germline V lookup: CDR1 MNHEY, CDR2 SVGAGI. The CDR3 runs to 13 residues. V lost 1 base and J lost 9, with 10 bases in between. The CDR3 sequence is CASSYFGGPPQHF. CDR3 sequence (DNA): TGTGCCAGCAGTTACTTTGGAGGTCCGCCCCAGCATTTT.

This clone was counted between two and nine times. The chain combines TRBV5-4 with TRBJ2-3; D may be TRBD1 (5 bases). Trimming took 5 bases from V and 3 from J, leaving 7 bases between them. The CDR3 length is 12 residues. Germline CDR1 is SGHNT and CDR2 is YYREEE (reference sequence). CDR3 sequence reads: CASSSGTDTQYF. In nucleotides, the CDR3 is TGTGCCAGCAGTTCAGGGACAGATACGCAGTATTTT.

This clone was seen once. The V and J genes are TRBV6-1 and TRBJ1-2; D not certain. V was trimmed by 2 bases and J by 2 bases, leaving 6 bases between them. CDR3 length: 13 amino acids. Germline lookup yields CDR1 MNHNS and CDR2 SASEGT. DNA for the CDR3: TGTGCCAGCAGTGAACCCTTAAACTATGGCTACACCTTC. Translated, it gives CASSEPLNYGYTF.

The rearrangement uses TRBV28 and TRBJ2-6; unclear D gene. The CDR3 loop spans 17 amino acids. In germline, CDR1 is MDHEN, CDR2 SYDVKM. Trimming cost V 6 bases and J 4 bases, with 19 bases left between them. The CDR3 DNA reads TGTGCCAGCAGAACAATTAAAGGCGGCTCCGGGGCCAACGTCCTGACTTTC. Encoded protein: CASRTIKGGSGANVLTF.

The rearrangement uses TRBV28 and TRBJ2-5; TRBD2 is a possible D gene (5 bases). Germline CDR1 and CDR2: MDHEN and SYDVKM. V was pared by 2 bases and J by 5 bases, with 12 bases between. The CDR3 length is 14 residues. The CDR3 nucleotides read TGTGCCAGCAGTTTACCCCCGGGGTGGGAGACCCAGTACTTC. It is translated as CASSLPPGWETQYF.

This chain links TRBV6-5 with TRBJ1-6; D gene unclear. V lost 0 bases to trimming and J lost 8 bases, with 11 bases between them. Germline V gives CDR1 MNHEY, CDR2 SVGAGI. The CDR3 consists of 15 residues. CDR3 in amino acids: CASSYSFRGHSPLHF. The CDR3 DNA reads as TGTGCCAGCAGTTACTCGTTCAGAGGGCATTCACCCCTCCACTTT.

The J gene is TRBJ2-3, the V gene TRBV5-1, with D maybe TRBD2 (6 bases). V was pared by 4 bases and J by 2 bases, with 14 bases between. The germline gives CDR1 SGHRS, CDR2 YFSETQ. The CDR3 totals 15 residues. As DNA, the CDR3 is TGCGCCAGCAGCCCCGGGGGATGGGTCACAGATACGCAGTATTTT. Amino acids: CASSPGGWVTDTQYF. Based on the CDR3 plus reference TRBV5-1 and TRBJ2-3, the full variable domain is KAGVTQTPRYLIKTRGQQVTLSCSPISGHRSVSWYQQTPGQGLQFLFEYFSETQRNKGNFPGRFSGRQFSNSRSEMNVSTLELGDSALYLCASSPGGWVTDTQYFGPGTRLTVL.

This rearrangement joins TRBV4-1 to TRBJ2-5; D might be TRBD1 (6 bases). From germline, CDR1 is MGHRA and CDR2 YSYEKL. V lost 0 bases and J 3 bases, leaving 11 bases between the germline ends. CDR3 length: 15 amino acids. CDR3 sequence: CASSQEYNREETQYF. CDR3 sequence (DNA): TGCGCCAGCAGCCAAGAATATAACAGGGAAGAGACCCAGTACTTC.

In DNA form, the CDR3 reads TGTGCCAGCAGTGGCAGGGGTACTAGCAATCAGCCCCAGCATTTT. It is translated as CASSGRGTSNQPQHF. The chain is built from TRBV6-6 and TRBJ1-5; weak D call: TRBD1 (6 bases). This CDR3 spans 15 amino acids. The germline V and J ends were trimmed by 5 bases and 0 bases, with 11 bases remaining between them. The germline V gene has CDR1 MNHNY and CDR2 SVGAGI (reference sequence).

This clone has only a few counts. The CDR3 sequence: CASVREGAGANVLTF. The CDR3 region has the DNA TGTGCCAGCGTGAGAGAGGGTGCTGGGGCCAACGTCCTGACTTTC. The rearrangement uses TRBV2 and TRBJ2-6, with D perhaps TRBD2 (5 bases). The V and J ends lost 8 bases and 2 bases respectively, with 13 bases between them. The CDR3 has 15 amino acids. CDR1 is SNHLY, CDR2 FYNNEI, per germline.

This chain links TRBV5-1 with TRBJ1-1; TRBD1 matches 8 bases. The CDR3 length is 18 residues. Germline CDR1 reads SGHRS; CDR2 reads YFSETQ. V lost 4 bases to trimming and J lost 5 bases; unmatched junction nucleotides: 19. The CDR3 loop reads CASSTETYATGGGTEAFF. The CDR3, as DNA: TGCGCCAGCAGCACCGAAACCTACGCTACAGGGGGAGGAACTGAAGCTTTCTTT.

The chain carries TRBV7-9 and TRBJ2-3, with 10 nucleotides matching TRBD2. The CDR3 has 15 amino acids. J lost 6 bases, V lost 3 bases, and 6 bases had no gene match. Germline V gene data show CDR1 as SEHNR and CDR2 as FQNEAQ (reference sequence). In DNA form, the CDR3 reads TGTGCCAGCAGCTTTCCAACAGCGGGGGGGGATACGCAGTATTTT. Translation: CASSFPTAGGDTQYF. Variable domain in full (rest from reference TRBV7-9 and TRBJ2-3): DTGVSQNPRHKITKRGQNVTFRCDPISEHNRLYWYRQTLGQGPEFLTYFQNEAQLEKSRLLSDRFSAERPKGSFSTLEIQRTEQGDSAMYLCASSFPTAGGDTQYFGPGTRLTVL.